Reported below is one T cell receptor beta chain. CDR1 SEHNR and CDR2 FQNEAQ come from the germline V gene (reference sequence). The CDR3 runs 19 residues. V lost 5 bases and J lost 6; bases outside the gene matches: 13. This entry is derived from a study of blood T cell repertoires in COVID-19. Authors' analysis steps: How many nucleated cells were present was estimated from reference gene primer amplification. Using immunoSEQ multiplex PCR, the repertoire was profiled, and TCRdb retains in-frame clones only, with some absent. V, J and clone size were drawn from that table, and D and trimming were deduced from the DNA. The table shows 24,000 or so clones, with around 80% occurring only once.

This receptor was obtained from an elderly woman with acute or convalescent COVID-19. V is TRBV7-9 and J is TRBJ2-1; 16 positions match TRBD2. The specimen sequenced was peripheral blood. The CDR3 here is CASSPWLGLAGGRSNEQFF. CDR3 coding DNA: TGTGCCAGCAGCCCCTGGCTGGGACTAGCGGGAGGGCGGTCCAATGAGCAGTTCTTC.